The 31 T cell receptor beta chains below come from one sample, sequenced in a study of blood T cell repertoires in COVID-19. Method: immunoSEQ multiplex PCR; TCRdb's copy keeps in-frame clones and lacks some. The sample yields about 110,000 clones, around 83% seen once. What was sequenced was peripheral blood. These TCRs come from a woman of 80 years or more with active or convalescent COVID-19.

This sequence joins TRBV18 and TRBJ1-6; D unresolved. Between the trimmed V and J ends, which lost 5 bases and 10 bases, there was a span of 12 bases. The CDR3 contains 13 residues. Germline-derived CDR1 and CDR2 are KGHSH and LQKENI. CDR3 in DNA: TGTGCCAGCTCAACTAGTGGGTTCTCACCCCTCCACTTT. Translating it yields CASSTSGFSPLHF.

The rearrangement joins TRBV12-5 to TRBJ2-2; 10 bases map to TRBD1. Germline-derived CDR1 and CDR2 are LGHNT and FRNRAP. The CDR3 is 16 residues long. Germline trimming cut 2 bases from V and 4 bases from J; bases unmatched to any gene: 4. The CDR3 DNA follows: TGTGCTAGTGGTTTGTCAGGGACAGGGGTCACCGGGGAGCTGTTTTTT. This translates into CASGLSGTGVTGELFF.

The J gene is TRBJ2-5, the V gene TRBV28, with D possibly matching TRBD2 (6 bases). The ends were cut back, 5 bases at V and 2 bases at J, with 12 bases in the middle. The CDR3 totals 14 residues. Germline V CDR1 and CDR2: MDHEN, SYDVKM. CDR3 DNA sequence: TGTGCCAGCAGTCCGGGACTGGATCAAGAGACCCAGTACTTC. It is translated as CASSPGLDQETQYF.

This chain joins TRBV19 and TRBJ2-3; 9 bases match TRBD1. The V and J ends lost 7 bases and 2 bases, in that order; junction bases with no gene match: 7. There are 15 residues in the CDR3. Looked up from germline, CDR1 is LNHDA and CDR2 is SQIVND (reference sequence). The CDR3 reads CASKLRDRATDTQYF. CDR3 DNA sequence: TGTGCCAGTAAATTGCGGGACAGGGCCACAGATACGCAGTATTTT.

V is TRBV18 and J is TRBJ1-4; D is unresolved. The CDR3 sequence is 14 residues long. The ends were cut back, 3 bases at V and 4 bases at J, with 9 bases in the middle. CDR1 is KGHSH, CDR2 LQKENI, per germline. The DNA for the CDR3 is TGTGCCAGCTCACCTTCACGGTTTAATGAAAAACTGTTTTTT. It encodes CASSPSRFNEKLFF.

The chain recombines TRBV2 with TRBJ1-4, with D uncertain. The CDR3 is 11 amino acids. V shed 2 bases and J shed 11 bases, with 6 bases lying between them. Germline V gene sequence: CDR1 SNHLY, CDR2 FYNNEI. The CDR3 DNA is TGTGCCAGCAGTGAAAGCCCTAAACTGTTTTTT. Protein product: CASSESPKLFF.

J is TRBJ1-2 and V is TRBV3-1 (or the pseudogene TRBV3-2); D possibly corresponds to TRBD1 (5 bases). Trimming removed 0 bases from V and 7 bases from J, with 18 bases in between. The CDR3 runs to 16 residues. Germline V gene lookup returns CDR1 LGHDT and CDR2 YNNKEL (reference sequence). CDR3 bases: TGTGCCAGCAGCCAAGATTTCACGGAGGGTAGGGGTGGCTACACCTTC. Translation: CASSQDFTEGRGGYTF.

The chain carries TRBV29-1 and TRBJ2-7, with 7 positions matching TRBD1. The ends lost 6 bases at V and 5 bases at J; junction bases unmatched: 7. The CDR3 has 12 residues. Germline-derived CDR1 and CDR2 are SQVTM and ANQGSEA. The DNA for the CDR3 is TGCAGCGTGCGACAGGGAAGGAACGAGCAGTACTTC. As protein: CSVRQGRNEQYF.

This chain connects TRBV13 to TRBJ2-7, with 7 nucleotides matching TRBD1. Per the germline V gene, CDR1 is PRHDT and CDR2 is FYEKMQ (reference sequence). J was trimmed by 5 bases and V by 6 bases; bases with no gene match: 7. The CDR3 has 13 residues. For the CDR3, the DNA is TGTGCCAGCAGGCCGACAGGGTTCCACGAGCAGTACTTC. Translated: CASRPTGFHEQYF. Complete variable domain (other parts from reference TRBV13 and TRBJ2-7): AAGVIQSPRHLIKEKRETATLKCYPIPRHDTVYWYQQGPGQDPQFLISFYEKMQSDKGSIPDRFSAQQFSDYHSELNMSSLELGDSALYFCASRPTGFHEQYFGPGTRLTVT.

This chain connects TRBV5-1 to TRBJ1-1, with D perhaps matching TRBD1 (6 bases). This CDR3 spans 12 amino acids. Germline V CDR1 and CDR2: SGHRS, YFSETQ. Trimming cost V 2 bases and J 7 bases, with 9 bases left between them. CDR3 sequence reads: CASSLEQGEAFF. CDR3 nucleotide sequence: TGCGCCAGCAGCTTAGAACAGGGTGAAGCTTTCTTT.

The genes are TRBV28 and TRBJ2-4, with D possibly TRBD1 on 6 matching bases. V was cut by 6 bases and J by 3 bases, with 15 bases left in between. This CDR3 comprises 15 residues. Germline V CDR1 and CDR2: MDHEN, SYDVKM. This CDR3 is CASRTGFLGKNIQYF. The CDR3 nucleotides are TGTGCCAGCAGAACAGGGTTTCTGGGCAAAAACATTCAGTACTTC.

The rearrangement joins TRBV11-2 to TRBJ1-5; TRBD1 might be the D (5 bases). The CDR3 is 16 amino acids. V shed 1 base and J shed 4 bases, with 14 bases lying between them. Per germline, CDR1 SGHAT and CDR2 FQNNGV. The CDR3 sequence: CASSLVGGPGNQPQHF. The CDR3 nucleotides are TGTGCCAGCAGCTTAGTCGGGGGTCCAGGGAATCAGCCCCAGCATTTT.

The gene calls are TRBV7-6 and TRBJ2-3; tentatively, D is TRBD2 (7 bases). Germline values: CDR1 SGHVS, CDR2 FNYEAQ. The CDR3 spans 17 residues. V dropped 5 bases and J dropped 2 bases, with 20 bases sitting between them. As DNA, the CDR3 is TGTGCCAGCAGCGAAACGGCGGGGGCATGGTCCACAGATACGCAGTATTTT. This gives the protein CASSETAGAWSTDTQYF.

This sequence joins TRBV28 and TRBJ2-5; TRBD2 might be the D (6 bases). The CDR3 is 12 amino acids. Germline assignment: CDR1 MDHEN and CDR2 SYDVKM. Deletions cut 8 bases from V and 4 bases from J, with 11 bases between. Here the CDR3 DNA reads TGTGCCAGCGAGGGACTTAGAGAGACCCAGTACTTC. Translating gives CASEGLRETQYF.

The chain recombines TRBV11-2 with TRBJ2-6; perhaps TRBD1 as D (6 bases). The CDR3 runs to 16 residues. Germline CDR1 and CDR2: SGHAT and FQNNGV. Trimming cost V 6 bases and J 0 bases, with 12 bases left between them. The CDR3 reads CASRMGQNSGANVLTF. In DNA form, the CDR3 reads TGTGCCAGCAGAATGGGACAAAACTCTGGGGCCAACGTCCTGACTTTC.

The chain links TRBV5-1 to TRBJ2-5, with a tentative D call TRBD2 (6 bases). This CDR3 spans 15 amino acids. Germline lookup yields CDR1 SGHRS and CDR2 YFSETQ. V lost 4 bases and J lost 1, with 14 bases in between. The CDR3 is CASSPVLAPQETQYF. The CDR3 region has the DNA TGCGCCAGCAGCCCGGTACTAGCCCCCCAAGAGACCCAGTACTTC.

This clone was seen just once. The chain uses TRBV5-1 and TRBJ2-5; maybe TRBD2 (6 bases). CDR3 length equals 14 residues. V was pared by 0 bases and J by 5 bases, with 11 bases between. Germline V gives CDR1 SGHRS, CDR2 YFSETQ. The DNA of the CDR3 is TGCGCCAGCAGCTTGGGTGGGAGCGGGGAGACCCAGTACTTC. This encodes CASSLGGSGETQYF.

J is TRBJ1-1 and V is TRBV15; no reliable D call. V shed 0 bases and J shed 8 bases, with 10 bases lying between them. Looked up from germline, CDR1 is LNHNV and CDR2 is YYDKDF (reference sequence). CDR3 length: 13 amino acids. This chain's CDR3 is CATSRDRGLEAFF. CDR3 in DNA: TGTGCCACCAGCAGAGATCGCGGCCTCGAAGCTTTCTTT.

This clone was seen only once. The CDR3 sequence is CASSQDAYSNQPQHF. The CDR3 DNA reads as TGTGCCAGCAGCCAAGATGCCTATAGCAATCAGCCCCAGCATTTT. The chain uses TRBV3-1 (or the pseudogene TRBV3-2) and TRBJ1-5; unclear D gene. The CDR3 loop spans 15 amino acids. V gave up 0 bases and J gave up 0 bases, with 6 bases separating them. Germline-derived CDR1 and CDR2 are LGHDT and YNNKEL (reference sequence).

CDR3 amino acids: CASSPNGQGVGELFF. CDR3 nucleotides: TGTGCCAGCAGTCCAAATGGACAGGGGGTCGGGGAGCTGTTTTTT. V and J are TRBV7-3 and TRBJ2-2; TRBD1 aligns across 10 bases. CDR3 length equals 15 residues. Unmatched junction bases numbered 8, after V lost 6 bases and J lost 7 bases. Germline V gene sequence: CDR1 SGHTA, CDR2 FQGTGA.

The CDR3 DNA reads TGCGCCAGCAGCAGCAGGGTCGCGAACACCGGGGAGCTGTTTTTT. Its translation: CASSSRVANTGELFF. The gene calls are TRBV5-1 and TRBJ2-2, with a tentative D call TRBD1 (5 bases). This CDR3 is built from 15 residues. With 4 bases removed from V and 0 bases from J, the gap between germline ends came to 10 bases. Per the germline V gene, CDR1 is SGHRS and CDR2 is YFSETQ.

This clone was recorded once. CDR3 bases: TGTGCCAGCAGCCACGGGACAGGGGCGGACACTGAAGCTTTCTTT. Its translation is CASSHGTGADTEAFF. The chain uses TRBV9 and TRBJ1-1, with 10 nucleotides matching TRBD1. Germline V gene lookup returns CDR1 SGDLS and CDR2 YYNGEE. The CDR3 sequence is 15 residues long. J gave up 3 bases and V 4 bases, and 6 bases lay outside the gene matches.

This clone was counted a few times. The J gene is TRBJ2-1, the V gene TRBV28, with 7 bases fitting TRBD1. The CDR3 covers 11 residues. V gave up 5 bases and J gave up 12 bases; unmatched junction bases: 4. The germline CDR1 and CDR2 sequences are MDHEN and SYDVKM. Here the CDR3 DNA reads TGTGCCAGCAGTGAGGACAGGCGGCAGTTCTTC. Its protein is CASSEDRRQFF.

The CDR3 loop is CASRKGQGAWETQYF. CDR3 coding DNA: TGTGCCAGCAGGAAGGGACAGGGGGCATGGGAGACCCAGTACTTC. This chain joins TRBV5-4 and TRBJ2-5; 12 nucleotides align to TRBD1. Germline trimming cut 5 bases from V and 5 bases from J; bases unmatched to any gene: 7. The germline CDR1 and CDR2 sequences are SGHNT and YYREEE (reference sequence). The CDR3 has 15 residues.

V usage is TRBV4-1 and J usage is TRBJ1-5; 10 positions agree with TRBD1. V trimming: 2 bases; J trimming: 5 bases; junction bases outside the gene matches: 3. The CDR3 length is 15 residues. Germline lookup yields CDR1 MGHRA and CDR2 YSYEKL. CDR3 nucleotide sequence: TGCGCCAGCAGCCAAAGACAGGGGGCTTATCAGCCCCAGCATTTT. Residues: CASSQRQGAYQPQHF.

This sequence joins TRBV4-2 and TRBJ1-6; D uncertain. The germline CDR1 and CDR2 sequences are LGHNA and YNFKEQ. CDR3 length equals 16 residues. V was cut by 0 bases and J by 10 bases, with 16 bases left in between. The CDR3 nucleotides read TGTGCCAGCAGCCAAGAACTTATCGGCGGGAGATCACCCCTCCACTTT. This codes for CASSQELIGGRSPLHF.

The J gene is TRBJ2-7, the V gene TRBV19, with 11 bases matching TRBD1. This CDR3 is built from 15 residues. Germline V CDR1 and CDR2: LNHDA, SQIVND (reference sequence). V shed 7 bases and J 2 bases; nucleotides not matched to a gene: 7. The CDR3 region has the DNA TGTGCCAGTATGGGGACAGGGGGGATCGCCTACGAGCAGTACTTC. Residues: CASMGTGGIAYEQYF.

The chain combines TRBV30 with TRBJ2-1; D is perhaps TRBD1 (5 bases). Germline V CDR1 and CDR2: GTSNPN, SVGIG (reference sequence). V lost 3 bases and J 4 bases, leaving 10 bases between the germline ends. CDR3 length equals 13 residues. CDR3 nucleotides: TGTGCCTGGAGCGCCGACAGATACAATGAGCAGTTCTTC. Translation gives CAWSADRYNEQFF.

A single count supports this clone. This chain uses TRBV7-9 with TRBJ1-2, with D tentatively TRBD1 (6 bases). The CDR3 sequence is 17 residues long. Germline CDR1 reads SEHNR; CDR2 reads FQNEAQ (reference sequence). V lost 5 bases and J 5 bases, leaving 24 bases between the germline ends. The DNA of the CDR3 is TGTGCCAGCAGCCAACCCGGGACACCGGAGAGAGCTTATGGCTACACCTTC. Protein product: CASSQPGTPERAYGYTF.

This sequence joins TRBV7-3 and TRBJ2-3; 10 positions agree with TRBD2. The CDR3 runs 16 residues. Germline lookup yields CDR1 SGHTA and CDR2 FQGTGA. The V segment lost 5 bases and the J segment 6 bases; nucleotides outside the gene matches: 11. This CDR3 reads CASSPGLAAPGDTQYF. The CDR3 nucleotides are TGTGCCAGCAGCCCAGGACTAGCGGCACCGGGGGATACGCAGTATTTT.

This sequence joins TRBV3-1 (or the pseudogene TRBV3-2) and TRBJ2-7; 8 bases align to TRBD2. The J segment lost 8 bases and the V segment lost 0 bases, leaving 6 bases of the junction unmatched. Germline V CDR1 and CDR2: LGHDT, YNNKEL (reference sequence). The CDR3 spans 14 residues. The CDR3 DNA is TGTGCCAGCAGCCAAGATTTGCGGGGGGCCAAGCAGTACTTC. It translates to CASSQDLRGAKQYF.